This TCR beta chain was sequenced during a study of blood T cells in healthy people across ages. Study at large: Through template switching, about one barcoded beta molecule was captured per two T cells, as measured in model experiments. Study-level points and caveats: The recorded TCR beta diversity per million T cells decreased in a roughly linear manner with age. Because sorting was not performed, PBMCs prevented conclusive naive versus antigen-experienced comparison.

The CDR3 is 14 residues long. From germline, CDR1 is DFQATT and CDR2 SNEGSKA (reference sequence). The use of a sample-barcoded 5' primer and a J-beta primer mix characterized a second PCR of 7 to 11 cycles. TCRdb reprocessed the 5' RACE reads with MiXCR, giving one entry per CDR3 protein. Of some 1.8 million distinct CDR3 sequences detected, approximately 40% appear once; the ten largest clones hold under 30%. Total RNA amounts of at least 6 micrograms were extracted per sample. With regard to this clonotype: Its antigen is not identified. One junction end does not reproduce the germline sequence, and a read error may be involved.

The chain employs TRBV20-1 and TRBJ2-5; 8 nucleotides align to TRBD2. Sequenced input: blood. This sequence was found in a human donor in good health. The CDR3 sequence is CGARGGLAQETQYF. The CDR3 region has the DNA TGCGGTGCTAGAGGTGGACTAGCCCAAGAGACCCAGTACTTC.